Below, one T cell receptor beta chain is given with its context. The specificity of this receptor is unknown. Base qualities are not recorded, but no much larger clone differs from it by a single base. This specimen comes from a study of blood T cell repertoires in COVID-19 (dated by TCRdb to 2019 to 2021). For context, the study as a whole: Samples covering the acute and convalescent phases of COVID-19 were provided by collaborators in the United States, Italy and Spain. The material from the prospective study consisted of cDNA or gDNA derived from T cells, B-cell-depleted T cells, or PBMCs. The dataset comprised deeply sampled blood TCRbeta repertoires from subjects exposed to, actively infected with, or recovered from COVID-19. The repertoires were made available in a free public database intended to serve as a resource for research on the immune response to SARS-CoV-2. Samples were obtained from the ongoing ImmuneRACE study (first 160 participants) and from over 1,000 subjects provided by 6 global collaborators. Sample metadata almost always included a de-identified subject ID, COVID-19 status, age in years and sex. Where available, HLA class I and class II types were obtained from metadata supplied by the sample provider rather than from assay-based typing.

From a lookup of the germline V gene (reference sequence), CDR1 and CDR2 are SEHNR and FQNEAQ. The CDR3 measures 15 amino acids from cysteine to phenylalanine. Kept here is only the CDR3 DNA, which spans 45 bases and is read in frame from base 1. The junction shows trimming of 1 base on V and 2 bases on J, plus 12 bases between the germline ends. TCRbeta CDR3 regions were amplified from genomic DNA using the immunoSEQ Assay, a bias-controlled multiplex PCR. As for the original processing: The number of nucleated cells in each sample was estimated from the amplification of reference gene primers within the assay. To quantify the absolute abundance of each unique TCRbeta CDR3 rearrangement, sequence reads were collapsed and filtered. Productive Simpson clonality was computed per sample as the square root of Simpson's diversity index over productive rearrangements. TCRdb retrieved this table from immuneACCESS and kept in-frame rearrangements only. Not all clones are present; in checked studies, unresolved V genes account for under half, and no reason is known for the remainder. The DNA was the basis for D and trimming; V, J and clone size are from that table. For this sample the table gives 150,000 to 200,000 clones, of which 85% to 95% were detected only once. The leading ten clones occupy just under 2% of the sample.

In Seattle, one collaborating source enrolled patients while the infection was active and tracked those patients longitudinally over the course of disease. Each collaborating institution followed its own protocols to collect whole blood in K2EDTA tubes. Collaborator samples were shipped for TCRbeta analysis as frozen whole blood, isolated PBMCs, or DNA extracted from either sample type. Broader findings and caveats from the paper: Clinical and demographic metadata were provided uncurated, with the amount varying by source and participant.

The V and J genes are TRBV7-9 and TRBJ2-7; the best D guess is TRBD2, with 7 bases matching. This TCR came from a woman aged 55-69 years with COVID-19, enrolled during active disease. Sequencing used peripheral blood. This receptor has the CDR3 CASSLEGGAPYEQYF. The nucleotide sequence is TGTGCCAGCAGCTTAGAGGGGGGGGCCCCCTACGAGCAGTACTTC.